This T cell receptor (beta chain) derives from a study of T cell clones after liver transplantation. The germline V and J ends were trimmed by 2 bases and 1 base, with 3 bases remaining between them. Germline V gives CDR1 WNHNN, CDR2 SYGVQD (reference sequence). This CDR3 is built from 13 residues. Here immunoSEQ multiplex PCR was the method, and the copy in TCRdb shows in-frame clones only, minus some. The sample yields around 120,000 clones, over 75% seen once. The sequence derives from a human patient who received a liver transplant. Some T cells here may be from the graft donor. The source material was CD4+ T cells from blood, sampled 12 months after liver transplant. J is TRBJ2-4 and V is TRBV10-1; D not certain. The CDR3: CASSEGAKNIQYF. CDR3 DNA sequence: TGCGCCAGCAGTGAGGGGGCCAAAAACATTCAGTACTTC.